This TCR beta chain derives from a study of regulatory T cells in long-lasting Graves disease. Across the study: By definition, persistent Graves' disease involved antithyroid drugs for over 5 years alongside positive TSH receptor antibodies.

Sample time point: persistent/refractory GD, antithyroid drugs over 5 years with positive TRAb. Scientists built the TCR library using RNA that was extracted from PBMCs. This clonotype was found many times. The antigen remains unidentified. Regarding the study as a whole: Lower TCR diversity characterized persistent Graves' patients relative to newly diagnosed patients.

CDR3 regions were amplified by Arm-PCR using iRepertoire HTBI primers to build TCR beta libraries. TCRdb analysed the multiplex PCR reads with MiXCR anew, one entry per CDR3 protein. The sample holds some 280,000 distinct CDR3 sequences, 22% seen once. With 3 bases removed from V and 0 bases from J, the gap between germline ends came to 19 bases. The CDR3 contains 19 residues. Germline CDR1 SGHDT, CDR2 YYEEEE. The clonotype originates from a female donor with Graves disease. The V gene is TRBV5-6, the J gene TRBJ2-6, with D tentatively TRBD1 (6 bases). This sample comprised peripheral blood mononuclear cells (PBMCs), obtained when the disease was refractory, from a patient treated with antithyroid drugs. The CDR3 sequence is CASSSMGAEGNSGANVLTF. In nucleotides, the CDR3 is TGTGCCAGCAGCTCAATGGGGGCAGAGGGGAACTCTGGGGCCAACGTCCTGACTTTC.